Presented here are 16 T cell receptor beta chains from one specimen sequenced in a study of blood T cell repertoires in COVID-19. Produced via immunoSEQ multiplex PCR; TCRdb's table is partial and in-frame only. The data hold 220,000 or so clones, with 85% to 90% observed a single time. Sequencing was done on a sample of PBMCs or T cells enriched from blood (not recorded which). Every receptor here comes from a woman between 45 and 65 years old with acute COVID-19.

The chain has TRBV10-2 and TRBJ2-7; 8 bases match TRBD2. V dropped 2 bases and J dropped 6; count of bases not matched to a gene: 9. Germline V gene lookup returns CDR1 WSHSY and CDR2 SAAADI. The length of the CDR3 is 15 residues. CDR3 region: CASSEKSAGAVEQYF. The CDR3, as DNA: TGCGCCAGCAGTGAGAAATCAGCGGGAGCGGTCGAGCAGTACTTC.

The gene calls are TRBV6-5 and TRBJ2-3, with no clear D. The V and J ends lost 5 bases and 2 bases respectively, with 14 bases between them. The CDR3 loop spans 15 amino acids. Germline V gene data show CDR1 as MNHEY and CDR2 as SVGAGI. In DNA, the CDR3 is TGTGCCAGCAGTACCGGCCGCGGCCTCACAGATACGCAGTATTTT. Translated: CASSTGRGLTDTQYF.

As to this clone: At one boundary the junction diverges from the germline segment, which might be a read error. The rearrangement links TRBV28 to TRBJ1-1, with D possibly matching TRBD1 (6 bases). CDR3 size: 12 residues. Germline assignment: CDR1 MDHEN and CDR2 SYDVKM. CDR3 amino acids: CASTQQGKGSRF. The CDR3 DNA reads TGTGCCAGCACCCAACAGGGAAAAGGGTCCCGATTT.

This clone has only a few counts. The chain uses TRBV30 and TRBJ2-1; 9 positions agree with TRBD2. CDR1 and CDR2 (germline): GTSNPN, SVGIG (reference sequence). V lost 2 bases to trimming and J lost 4 bases; unmatched junction nucleotides: 9. There are 16 residues in the CDR3. The CDR3 sequence: CAWSTSGLASYNEQFF. In nucleotides, the CDR3 is TGTGCCTGGAGTACAAGCGGACTAGCGAGTTACAATGAGCAGTTCTTC.

This chain connects TRBV29-1 to TRBJ1-1, with 7 bases that match TRBD1. Trimming removed 5 bases from V and 1 base from J; junction bases left unmatched: 10. The CDR3 runs 15 residues. CDR1 SQVTM and CDR2 ANQGSEA come from the germline V gene. Here the CDR3 DNA reads TGCAGCGTTCGGGCGACCGGGACAGCGAACACTGAAGCTTTCTTT. The encoded protein is CSVRATGTANTEAFF.

This clone showed up just a few times. The V call is TRBV2, the J call TRBJ2-7; 12 nucleotides match TRBD2. CDR1 and CDR2 from the germline V gene are SNHLY and FYNNEI. The junction had 19 bases not matched to a gene; V was cut back by 6 bases and J by 7 bases. The CDR3 is 18 residues long. CDR3 nucleotide sequence: TGTGCCAGCAGCCTCGGGGGGGCCCTGACTAGCGGGAGTGGGGAGCAGTACTTC. Protein: CASSLGGALTSGSGEQYF.

The chain uses TRBV29-1 and TRBJ1-3; D unresolved. Germline V gene sequence: CDR1 SQVTM, CDR2 ANQGSEA. The length of the CDR3 is 16 residues. Trimming pared 3 bases from V and 0 bases from J, leaving 15 bases between. The CDR3 spells CSVDSGSPNSGNTIYF. DNA for the CDR3: TGCAGCGTTGACTCCGGGAGCCCGAACTCTGGAAACACCATATATTTT.

The chain couples TRBV3-1 (or the pseudogene TRBV3-2) to TRBJ1-5, with D maybe TRBD1 (5 bases). The CDR3 is 15 residues long. V dropped 1 base and J dropped 4 bases, with 11 bases sitting between them. Looked up from germline, CDR1 is LGHDT and CDR2 is YNNKEL (reference sequence). The CDR3 loop reads CASSQGLGGNQPQHF. Written as DNA, the CDR3 is TGTGCCAGCAGCCAAGGTCTGGGGGGAAATCAGCCCCAGCATTTT.

The J gene is TRBJ1-2, the V gene TRBV18; tentatively, D is TRBD1 (6 bases). Trimming took 5 bases from V and 3 from J, leaving 13 bases between them. The CDR3 totals 14 residues. The germline V gene has CDR1 KGHSH and CDR2 LQKENI. This CDR3 is CASSKGGRDYGYTF. CDR3 bases: TGTGCCAGCTCAAAGGGGGGGCGCGACTATGGCTACACCTTC.

This clone appeared once. V and J are TRBV11-3 and TRBJ2-5; D is uncertain. V was shortened by 2 bases and J by 0 bases, with 4 bases between the two germline ends. There are 13 residues in the CDR3. Germline CDR1 SGHNT, CDR2 YENEEA. CDR3 coding DNA: TGTGCCAGCAGCTTATCCAACCAAGAGACCCAGTACTTC. Protein: CASSLSNQETQYF. The whole variable domain, filled in from reference TRBV11-3 and TRBJ2-5, reads EAGVVQSPRYKIIEKKQPVAFWCNPISGHNTLYWYLQNLGQGPELLIRYENEEAVDDSQLPKDRFSAERLKGVDSTLKIQPAELGDSAVYLCASSLSNQETQYFGPGTRLLVL.

This rearrangement joins TRBV28 to TRBJ1-2; 11 bases map to TRBD1. The length of the CDR3 is 16 residues. Germline V gene lookup returns CDR1 MDHEN and CDR2 SYDVKM. Germline trimming cut 7 bases from V and 4 bases from J; bases unmatched to any gene: 11. DNA of the CDR3: TGTGCCAGCACTCTTTCGGGGGACAGGGGGGGCTATGGCTACACCTTC. Translated: CASTLSGDRGGYGYTF.

J is TRBJ2-7 and V is TRBV18; 10 bases align to TRBD1. The ends lost 3 bases at V and 0 bases at J; junction bases unmatched: 2. CDR3 length: 15 amino acids. Germline CDR1 and CDR2: KGHSH and LQKENI. Written as DNA, the CDR3 is TGTGCCAGCTCACCCCGGGACAGGGGCTCCTACGAGCAGTACTTC. Translating gives CASSPRDRGSYEQYF. Filled out from reference TRBV18 and TRBJ2-7, the complete variable domain reads NAGVMQNPRHLVRRRGQEARLRCSPMKGHSHVYWYRQLPEEGLKFMVYLQKENIIDESGMPKERFSAEFPKEGPSILRIQQVVRGDSAAYFCASSPRDRGSYEQYFGPGTRLTVT.

The chain has TRBV7-7 and TRBJ2-7; 12 bases are shared with TRBD2. The V gene's germline CDR1 is SSHAT and CDR2 FNYEAQ (reference sequence). V trimming: 5 bases; J trimming: 1 base; junction bases outside the gene matches: 9. There are 17 residues in the CDR3. CDR3 protein: CASSPHEGLAGSYEQYF. In DNA form, the CDR3 reads TGTGCCAGCAGCCCTCACGAAGGACTAGCGGGGTCCTACGAGCAGTACTTC.

The chain uses TRBV3-1 (or the pseudogene TRBV3-2) and TRBJ2-7; 10 positions match TRBD2. Germline V gives CDR1 LGHDT, CDR2 YNNKEL (reference sequence). The CDR3 covers 12 residues. With 2 bases clipped from V and 10 bases from J, the junction kept 2 bases outside the gene matches. CDR3 loop: CASSQTSGDQYF. DNA of the CDR3: TGTGCCAGCAGCCAAACTAGCGGGGATCAGTACTTC.

A single count supports this clone. For the CDR3, the DNA is TGTGCCAGCAGCCCCGGGTCCTATTCGAACTATGGCTACACCTTC. Encoded protein: CASSPGSYSNYGYTF. This chain joins TRBV11-1 and TRBJ1-2; D is unclear. Germline V lookup: CDR1 SGHAT, CDR2 FQDESV (reference sequence). The CDR3 consists of 15 residues. V lost 5 bases and J lost 2, with 15 bases in between.

The chain joins TRBV7-6 to TRBJ2-7; 8 bases line up with TRBD2. The J segment lost 4 bases and the V segment lost 5 bases, leaving 10 bases of the junction unmatched. There are 15 residues in the CDR3. Germline V lookup: CDR1 SGHVS, CDR2 FNYEAQ. In DNA, the CDR3 is TGTGCCAGCAGCAGGGAAGCGGGAGTTTTTTACGAGCAGTACTTC. This gives the protein CASSREAGVFYEQYF.